This passage covers 15 T cell receptor beta chains from one sample sequenced in a study of blood T cell repertoires in COVID-19. Here immunoSEQ multiplex PCR was the method, and the copy in TCRdb shows in-frame clones only, minus some. The sample gives 150,000 to 200,000 clones, around 80% of which show up once; 13% to 15% is in the top ten. The sequenced material came from peripheral blood. Receptors were obtained from a woman in her sixties or seventies with COVID-19, enrolled during active disease.

The V and J genes are TRBV19 and TRBJ1-1; perhaps TRBD1 as D (6 bases). V shed 5 bases and J shed 4 bases, with 11 bases lying between them. The CDR3 length is 13 residues. The germline CDR1 and CDR2 sequences are LNHDA and SQIVND (reference sequence). The CDR3 DNA reads as TGTGCCAGTAGTGATCCACAGGGCACTGAAGCTTTCTTT. Protein product: CASSDPQGTEAFF. The complete variable domain, with remaining parts taken from reference TRBV19 and TRBJ1-1, reads DGGITQSPKYLFRKEGQNVTLSCEQNLNHDAMYWYRQDPGQGLRLIYYSQIVNDFQKGDIAEGYSVSREKKESFPLTVTSAQKNPTAFYLCASSDPQGTEAFFGQGTRLTVV.

The chain carries TRBV4-2 and TRBJ2-7, with 11 bases identical to TRBD2. The germline V gene encodes CDR1 LGHNA and CDR2 YNFKEQ. The CDR3 sequence is 16 residues long. Trimming at V came to 3 bases and at J to 3 bases, leaving 7 bases not matched to a gene. In nucleotides, the CDR3 is TGTGCCAGCAGCCAGGCGACTAGCGGGGCGGACTACGAGCAGTACTTC. Translating it yields CASSQATSGADYEQYF.

CDR3 sequence: CASSLVDGGVYEQYF. The CDR3 nucleotides read TGCGCCAGCAGCTTGGTGGATGGCGGAGTCTACGAGCAGTACTTC. V and J are TRBV5-1 and TRBJ2-7, with D uncertain. Per germline, CDR1 SGHRS and CDR2 YFSETQ. Trimming left V 0 bases short and J 3 bases short, with 13 bases between. The CDR3 loop spans 15 amino acids.

V usage is TRBV19 and J usage is TRBJ2-3, with D tentatively TRBD1 (6 bases). Per the germline V gene, CDR1 is LNHDA and CDR2 is SQIVND (reference sequence). The CDR3 consists of 14 residues. V was shortened by 5 bases and J by 6 bases, with 15 bases between the two germline ends. The chain's CDR3 is CASSVDRPGDTQYF. In DNA, the CDR3 is TGTGCCAGTAGTGTCGACAGGCCGGGCGATACGCAGTATTTT.

The chain employs TRBV28 and TRBJ2-7, with D maybe TRBD1 (5 bases). Per germline, CDR1 MDHEN and CDR2 SYDVKM. CDR3 length equals 16 residues. The V end was cut by 6 bases, the J end by 0 bases, with 18 bases between. The CDR3 protein is CASSSTPATASYEQYF. The CDR3 region has the DNA TGTGCCAGCAGCTCGACTCCCGCGACAGCCTCCTACGAGCAGTACTTC.

CDR3 in DNA: TGTGCCAGTAAAACAGGGACTAGTGCCGGAAACACCATATATTTT. Translation gives CASKTGTSAGNTIYF. J is TRBJ1-3 and V is TRBV19; tentatively, D is TRBD1 (6 bases). CDR1 is LNHDA and CDR2 is SQIVND in the germline V gene (reference sequence). This CDR3 has 15 amino acids. Deletions cut 7 bases from V and 4 bases from J, with 17 bases between.

The CDR3: CASSQVYGYTF. The CDR3 nucleotides are TGTGCCAGCAGTCAGGTATATGGCTACACCTTC. The V call is TRBV28, the J call TRBJ1-2; D is ambiguous. V was shortened by 5 bases and J by 5 bases, with 6 bases between the two germline ends. CDR3 size: 11 residues. Germline-derived CDR1 and CDR2 are MDHEN and SYDVKM.

This clone was picked up one time. The chain carries TRBV19 and TRBJ1-1, with 10 bases aligning to TRBD1. J was trimmed by 0 bases and V by 4 bases; bases with no gene match: 5. CDR1 and CDR2 from the germline V gene are LNHDA and SQIVND (reference sequence). CDR3 length: 16 residues. The CDR3 loop reads CASSTRQGALNTEAFF. The DNA of the CDR3 is TGTGCCAGTAGTACCCGACAGGGGGCATTGAACACTGAAGCTTTCTTT.

The chain is built from TRBV27 and TRBJ1-1, with D tentatively TRBD1 (6 bases). The germline V and J ends were trimmed by 7 bases and 4 bases, with 7 bases remaining between them. Germline assignment: CDR1 MNHEY and CDR2 SMNVEV (reference sequence). This CDR3 is built from 11 residues. The CDR3 region has the DNA TGTGCCAGCATGGGGGCCACTGAAGCTTTCTTT. Translated: CASMGATEAFF.

The chain combines TRBV7-8 with TRBJ2-2, with 8 bases aligning to TRBD2. V lost 6 bases and J lost 8; bases outside the gene matches: 11. This CDR3 contains 15 residues. From germline, CDR1 is SGHVS and CDR2 FQNEAQ. The DNA of the CDR3 is TGTGCCAGCAGTCCCGCTCGGGGGGGCCAGGGGGAGCTGTTTTTT. Protein product: CASSPARGGQGELFF.

V is TRBV12-3 or TRBV12-4 and J is TRBJ2-2; D is possibly TRBD2 (6 bases). V shed 6 bases and J shed 5 bases, with 10 bases lying between them. The CDR3 is 13 amino acids. DNA of the CDR3: TGTGCCAGCAGGGATCGGGGGACCGGGGAGCTGTTTTTT. It specifies CASRDRGTGELFF.

The gene calls are TRBV6-6 and TRBJ2-3; 9 bases align to TRBD2. Germline V CDR1 and CDR2: MNHNY, SVGAGI (reference sequence). With 2 bases clipped from V and 6 bases from J, the junction kept 3 bases outside the gene matches. CDR3 size: 14 residues. The CDR3 protein is CASSYPGLADTQYF. CDR3 nucleotides: TGTGCCAGCAGTTACCCCGGACTAGCGGATACGCAGTATTTT.

The gene calls are TRBV18 and TRBJ1-2, with a weak D call TRBD1 (5 bases). CDR1 is KGHSH and CDR2 is LQKENI in the germline V gene. The CDR3 consists of 15 residues. V lost 4 bases to trimming and J lost 0 bases, with 12 bases between them. For the CDR3, the DNA is TGTGCCAGCTCACTGCGGGACGGGCCTAACTATGGCTACACCTTC. It codes for CASSLRDGPNYGYTF.

The chain employs TRBV10-3 and TRBJ2-3, with a tentative D call TRBD2 (5 bases). The CDR3 runs 14 residues. V lost 7 bases to trimming and J lost 2 bases, with 13 bases between them. The germline V gene encodes CDR1 ENHRY and CDR2 SYGVKD. The CDR3 nucleotides are TGTGCCATCACCATTTCTCGGGACACAGATACGCAGTATTTT. This translates into CAITISRDTDTQYF.

As concerns this clone: An end of the junction differs from the germline gene, which may be a read error. The chain links TRBV28 to TRBJ1-1, with 7 bases lining up with TRBD1. The CDR3 loop spans 16 amino acids. CDR1 and CDR2 (germline): MDHEN, SYDVKM. CDR3 loop: CASSSIRPDRRDEALF. Written as DNA, the CDR3 is TGTGCCAGCAGTTCCATCCGGCCGGACAGGCGGGATGAAGCTCTCTTT.